One T cell receptor beta chain is described in this entry. This clone was observed once. The clone's antigen remains unknown. Base qualities are not recorded, but no much larger clone differs from it by a single base. The data derive from a study of shared clonotypes between healthy human individuals (dated by TCRdb to the early 2020s). With regard to the full study: A few men and a couple of women, aged 18 to 49 years, made up the cohort. To estimate repertoire size and how much clonotypes are shared between individuals, the study performed deep sequencing of blood TCR repertoires from roughly five healthy adults. Per donor, leukapheresis produced somewhere between about 0.85 and 10 billion PBMCs. To increase sequencing depth and limit assay-specific biases, different laboratories used diverse techniques to prepare libraries and sequence TCR repertoires. For each donor, CD4 naive and CD4 memory were each given three plates, CD8 naive was given two plates, and CD8 memory was given one plate. The investigation overall reported the following: Based on pairwise subsampling, the degree of clonotype sharing among donors was expected to be affected by sequencing depth. Naive subsets generally had larger estimated clonotype richness than memory subsets. Across four donors, roughly 5% of naive CD4, around 3.5% of naive CD8, around 2.5% of memory CD4, and 0.3% to 0.45% of memory CD8 clonotypes were shared. Compared with non-shared clonotypes, the clonotypes found in all four sorted-subset donors had higher generation probabilities. Incomplete sequencing was indicated by rarefaction of sorted-subset datasets, despite the large sequencing depth. The genetic and exposure-history diversity represented was limited by the small number of donors. Sampling was limited to blood, and TCR repertoires in tissue likely differ from TCR repertoires in blood.

Using the deep immunoSEQ assay, multiplex PCR amplified TCR CDR3 regions from genomic DNA. Extracted genomic DNA from each cell subset was spread evenly across all wells of several immunoSEQ 96-well plates, with each plate serving as a replicate. For sorted subsets, each replicate PCR was loaded with 150 to 250 ng genomic DNA, equivalent to 25,000 to 35,000 T cell genomes. Purified libraries were measured with a Qubit 3.0 fluorometer, size-checked on a Bioanalyzer 2100, and measured again with the KAPA Library Quantification kit. Every immunoSEQ 96-well plate was sequenced on a dedicated single-read 150-cycle Illumina NextSeq 550 flow cell. The study's processing was this. Because only junctional sequences without quality scores were contained in the immunoSEQ output, filtering matching that applied to full-length reads could not be performed. To assign V/J genes and CDR3, sequences were annotated against IMGT germline references using PyIR, a Python wrapper for IgBLAST v1.9. Reads were removed for weak V/J assignments (E-value above 1e-6), missing CDR3, stop codons, out-of-frame junctions, or ambiguous translated residues. A V3J clonotype was defined by an identical inferred V gene, J gene, and CDR3 amino acid sequence. To compute the percentage overlap between repertoires, the number of shared unique clonotypes was divided by the size of the smaller repertoire. RTK rarefaction, the Chao1 estimator, and Recon v2.1 estimates of unobserved clonotypes were used to assess repertoire richness. OLGA was used to compute generation probabilities for all TCRbeta clonotypes that the gDNA method yielded from a few donors. This is the immuneACCESS table as TCRdb keeps it, with only in-frame sequences that have V and J called. A part of the clones is gone; compared with another copy, unresolved V genes explain less than half, and the rest is unexplained. D and trimming were read from the DNA, whereas the V and J calls and clone size are those reported in that table. The sample data list about 1.1 million clones, and approximately 78% of these were observed just once. In total, the top ten clones hold 0.5% to 0.65% of the sample.

The donors were healthy, HIV-negative adults with no recently reported acute infections or vaccinations. All donors were Caucasian adults living in Nashville, Tennessee, USA. CD4+ T cells were enriched by magnetic negative selection, after which naive cells were positively selected on CD45RA and the negative fraction was taken as the memory subset. After blood collection by leukapheresis, PBMCs were isolated using Ficoll-Histopaque density gradient centrifugation and then cryopreserved in the vapor phase of liquid nitrogen. Analytical flow cytometry was used to check the purity and quantity of every magnetically sorted T cell population. Each sorted fraction had its genomic DNA isolated and then quantified by UV absorbance on a Nanodrop 2000c. The TCR was taken from a man younger than 35 in good health. Some clones in this sample may be carry-over from other donors' samples. Sequenced input: memory CD4+ T cells from PBMCs. According to the study, the label for this sample's cell subset or site signals: CD45RA-negative fraction.

At the DNA level, the sequence is TGTGCCAGCAGCCTACTAGCGGGGGAGTACAATGAGCAGTTCTTC. It specifies CASSLLAGEYNEQFF. Recombination joined TRBV6-1 with TRBJ2-1, with 11 central nucleotides matching TRBD2. Reading from cysteine to phenylalanine, the CDR3 counts 15 amino acids. The kept DNA is CDR3 alone, 45 bases in frame from the first base. The germline V gene provides CDR1 MNHNS and CDR2 SASEGT. Germline trimming amounts to 6 bases on V and 4 bases on J, with 5 as the count of junction bases outside the gene matches.